This T cell receptor beta chain is drawn from a study of blood T cell repertoires in COVID-19. This CDR3 region has 15 residues. Looked up from germline, CDR1 is MNHEY and CDR2 is SVGAGI. V was clipped by 6 bases and J by 2 bases, with 14 bases between them. This clone has only one observation. Sequencing used immunoSEQ multiplex PCR; TCRdb keeps in-frame clones, though not all of them. The sample lists around 420,000 clones, roughly 88% occurring once. The sequence was collected from a woman aged 40 to 55 with acute COVID-19. The J gene is TRBJ1-3, the V gene TRBV6-5; a possible D gene is TRBD1 (6 bases). The source material was PBMCs or T cells enriched from blood (not recorded which). CDR3 sequence: CASSFPGDAGNTIYF. Written as DNA, the CDR3 is TGTGCCAGCAGCTTCCCAGGGGACGCTGGAAACACCATATATTTT.